This is a list of T cell receptor beta chains from one sample in a study of OX40 agonist ivuxolimab in advanced cancers. Method: immunoSEQ multiplex PCR; TCRdb's copy keeps in-frame clones and lacks some. The sample consists of 58,000 or so clones, about 91% of them appearing once. Specimen: CD4+ or CD8+ T cells sorted from blood, collected in a trial of the OX40 agonist ivuxolimab. The receptors were sampled from an adult with an advanced solid tumor such as melanoma, head and neck, liver or kidney cancer. The CDR3 runs from the conserved cysteine through the conserved F or W. The D gene is left open where the match is weak. Some rows have no size entry. The others give once, few or many, or a class for an expanded clone.

v_call: TRBV19; j_call: TRBJ1-1; d_call: -; clone_size: -; cdr3_aa: CASSIGPRRGLNTEAFF; cdr3_nt: TGTGCCAGTAGTATAGGGCCCCGCCGGGGGTTGAACACTGAAGCTTTCTTT
v_call: TRBV30; j_call: TRBJ2-5; d_call: -; clone_size: -; cdr3_aa: CACSEQLVLQETQYF; cdr3_nt: TGTGCCTGTTCTGAGCAACTAGTCCTTCAAGAGACCCAGTACTTC
v_call: TRBV28; j_call: TRBJ2-3; d_call: -; clone_size: -; cdr3_aa: CASSSGLSTDTQYF; cdr3_nt: TGTGCCAGCAGTTCGGGACTTAGCACAGATACGCAGTATTTT
v_call: TRBV7-9; j_call: TRBJ1-3; d_call: -; clone_size: -; cdr3_aa: CASSFAQSGNTIYF; cdr3_nt: TGTGCCAGCAGCTTCGCCCAATCTGGAAACACCATATATTTT
v_call: TRBV27; j_call: TRBJ1-1; d_call: -; clone_size: -; cdr3_aa: CASSFGGMNTEAFF; cdr3_nt: TGTGCCAGCAGTTTCGGTGGGATGAACACTGAAGCTTTCTTT
v_call: TRBV27; j_call: TRBJ1-4; d_call: -; clone_size: -; cdr3_aa: CASSYRGHLVDEKLFF; cdr3_nt: TGTGCCAGCAGTTACCGAGGACATTTGGTTGATGAAAAACTGTTTTTT
v_call: TRBV21-1; j_call: TRBJ2-2; d_call: -; clone_size: -; cdr3_aa: CASSKRDTGELFF; cdr3_nt: TGTGCCAGCAGCAAGCGGGACACCGGGGAGCTGTTTTTT
v_call: TRBV14; j_call: TRBJ1-2; d_call: -; clone_size: -; cdr3_aa: CASSPGPWGYSTNYGYTF; cdr3_nt: TGTGCCAGCAGCCCCGGCCCATGGGGGTATTCCACTAACTATGGCTACACCTTC
v_call: TRBV27; j_call: TRBJ1-5; d_call: -; clone_size: -; cdr3_aa: CASSLSRYSNQPQHF; cdr3_nt: TGTGCCAGCAGTTTATCGAGATATAGCAATCAGCCCCAGCATTTT
v_call: TRBV28; j_call: TRBJ2-1; d_call: -; clone_size: -; cdr3_aa: CASSSGLTYNEQFF; cdr3_nt: TGTGCCAGCAGTTCCGGGCTCACCTACAATGAGCAGTTCTTC
v_call: TRBV13; j_call: TRBJ2-7; d_call: -; clone_size: -; cdr3_aa: CASSLFAGNSYEQYF; cdr3_nt: TGTGCCAGCAGCTTATTCGCGGGAAACTCCTACGAGCAGTACTTC
v_call: TRBV6-6; j_call: TRBJ1-2; d_call: TRBD1; clone_size: -; cdr3_aa: CASRRIGTALYGYTF; cdr3_nt: TGTGCCAGCAGGAGGATCGGGACAGCGCTTTATGGCTACACCTTC
v_call: TRBV2; j_call: TRBJ1-1; d_call: -; clone_size: -; cdr3_aa: CASSKGQLNTEAFF; cdr3_nt: TGTGCCAGCAGTAAAGGACAGTTGAACACTGAAGCTTTCTTT
v_call: TRBV28; j_call: TRBJ1-4; d_call: TRBD1; clone_size: once; cdr3_aa: CASSLNKPGQGVEKLFF; cdr3_nt: TGTGCCAGCAGCCTAAACAAGCCGGGACAGGGGGTTGAAAAACTGTTTTTT
v_call: TRBV5-6; j_call: TRBJ2-7; d_call: -; clone_size: -; cdr3_aa: CASSLPSGRANYEQYF; cdr3_nt: TGTGCCAGCAGCTTGCCCTCGGGCAGGGCTAATTACGAGCAGTACTTC
v_call: TRBV1; j_call: TRBJ2-7; d_call: -; clone_size: -; cdr3_aa: CTSSPVGGGGPEDHEQYF; cdr3_nt: TGCACCAGCAGCCCCGTTGGAGGGGGGGGACCAGAAGACCACGAGCAGTACTTC
v_call: TRBV7-9; j_call: TRBJ2-1; d_call: -; clone_size: -; cdr3_aa: CASSAYYEQFF; cdr3_nt: TGTGCCAGCAGCGCATATTATGAGCAGTTCTTC